This T cell receptor (beta chain) was observed in a study of blood T cell repertoires in COVID-19 (dated by TCRdb to between 2020 and 2021). As for the study more broadly: The collaborator samples originated in the United States, Italy and Spain and spanned the acute and convalescent phases of COVID-19. The material from the prospective study consisted of cDNA or gDNA derived from T cells, B-cell-depleted T cells, or PBMCs. Subjects who had been exposed to COVID-19, were actively infected with it, or had recovered from it provided the deeply sampled blood TCRbeta repertoires that made up the dataset. The repertoires were made available in a free public database intended to serve as a resource for research on the immune response to SARS-CoV-2. Samples came from the ongoing ImmuneRACE study (first 160 participants) plus 1,254 subjects from 6 global collaborators. A de-identified subject ID, COVID-19 status, age in years and sex were almost always included in the sample metadata. Where available, HLA class I and class II types were taken from metadata supplied by the sample provider and were not determined by assay-based typing.

Trimming leaves V shorter by 0 bases and J shorter by 5 bases, with the junction holding 8 bases beyond the gene matches. The CDR1 and CDR2 encoded by the germline V gene (reference sequence) are GTSNPN and SVGIG. Including the terminal cysteine and phenylalanine, the CDR3 comprises 15 residues. Only the CDR3 region is kept as DNA, spanning 45 bases read in frame from base 1. Summary of the overall study and its limitations: Clinical and demographic metadata were provided uncurated, with the amount varying by source and participant.

In the prospective study, participants were about 18 to 95 years old, resided in about two dozen geographic areas of the United States, and were enrolled through a virtual design. In the prospective study, participants were assigned to cohorts based on the clinical history participants reported in a screening survey and a study questionnaire. For ImmuneRACE Cohort 3, a participant was defined as recovered based on two consecutive negative NP/OP PCR tests, clearance by a healthcare professional, or resolution of symptoms. In the prospective study, mobile phlebotomists collected whole blood, serum and a nasopharyngeal or oropharyngeal swab from each participant. Over a roughly 2-month period, participants in the prospective study had the option of providing additional blood draws and questionnaires. Before DNA extraction, prospective study blood samples were shipped either frozen or at room temperature.

This clone has a single count. Its target antigen remains unknown. No clone much larger than this one lies a single base away; base qualities are absent. The immunoSEQ Assay, a bias-controlled multiplex PCR, was used to amplify TCRbeta CDR3 regions from genomic DNA. The study's processing was this. Nucleated cell counts per sample were estimated from amplification of reference gene primers within the assay. To quantify the absolute abundance of each unique TCRbeta CDR3 rearrangement, sequence reads were collapsed and filtered. For each sample, productive Simpson clonality was calculated by taking the square root of Simpson's diversity index across productive rearrangements. TCRdb carries this immuneACCESS record with in-frame sequences only. Its versions omit some clonotypes, under half of them owing to an unresolved V gene in the studies checked, with the rest unexplained. From that table come the V and J calls and clone size; the DNA was used to work out D and trimming. This sample lists around 300,000 clones; 88% were detected once. The biggest ten clones account for about 3% of the sample.

The chain joins TRBV30 to TRBJ2-5, with 8 bases aligning to TRBD1. This clonotype originated in a woman aged 45-65 years who had recovered from COVID-19. Sequencing was done on a sample of PBMCs or T cells enriched from blood (not recorded which). The DNA sequence is as follows: TGTGCCTGGAGTGTACGGGGCAGGGGGCCGGAGACCCAGTACTTC. Translated, it reads CAWSVRGRGPETQYF.